The 6 T cell receptor beta chains in this list originate from one sample, sequenced in a study of technical replicates of blood from a few donors. Assay used: immunoSEQ multiplex PCR; TCRdb lists only in-frame clones, some missing. The data hold over 70,000 clones, with 90% observed a single time. The sample comprised PBMCs. Source of these receptors: a human donor in good health. Some clones in this sample may be carry-over from other donors' samples.

This chain connects TRBV6-1 to TRBJ2-2; D may be TRBD1 (6 bases). The germline V gene has CDR1 MNHNS and CDR2 SASEGT. The CDR3 loop spans 11 amino acids. Between the trimmed V and J ends, which lost 8 bases and 9 bases, there was a span of 10 bases. The CDR3 spells CASEDSRELFF. DNA of the CDR3: TGTGCCAGCGAGGACAGTAGGGAGCTGTTTTTT.

The chain uses TRBV5-5 and TRBJ1-1; D may be TRBD1 (5 bases). V lost 4 bases and J lost 1, with 17 bases in between. Germline assignment: CDR1 SGHKS and CDR2 YYEKEE (reference sequence). There are 16 residues in the CDR3. This chain's CDR3 is CASSGQGTQWNTEAFF. In nucleotides, the CDR3 is TGTGCCAGCAGCGGTCAGGGAACTCAATGGAACACTGAAGCTTTCTTT.

The rearrangement links TRBV19 to TRBJ2-1, with TRBD2 matching 8 bases. After removal of 4 bases from V and 6 bases from J, the junction contained 8 bases not matched to a gene. There are 15 residues in the CDR3. CDR1 LNHDA and CDR2 SQIVND come from the germline V gene (reference sequence). The CDR3: CASSTFGGGSNEQFF. The CDR3 DNA reads TGTGCCAGTAGTACGTTCGGGGGGGGGTCCAATGAGCAGTTCTTC. The full variable domain, completed using reference TRBV19 and TRBJ2-1, is DGGITQSPKYLFRKEGQNVTLSCEQNLNHDAMYWYRQDPGQGLRLIYYSQIVNDFQKGDIAEGYSVSREKKESFPLTVTSAQKNPTAFYLCASSTFGGGSNEQFFGPGTRLTVL.

This rearrangement joins TRBV4-1 to TRBJ2-3; 9 nucleotides align to TRBD2. There are 17 residues in the CDR3. Trimming removed 0 bases from V and 4 bases from J; junction bases left unmatched: 8. Germline V lookup: CDR1 MGHRA, CDR2 YSYEKL. The DNA of the CDR3 is TGCGCCAGCAGCCAAGAAGGACTGGGACTAGCATCAGATACGCAGTATTTT. Encoded protein: CASSQEGLGLASDTQYF.

The chain recombines TRBV5-3 with TRBJ1-5; 7 nucleotides align to TRBD1. TRBV5-3 falls under the ORF class, with uncertain function. The J segment lost 7 bases and the V segment lost 0 bases, leaving 19 bases of the junction unmatched. This CDR3 is built from 19 residues. DNA of the CDR3: TGTGCCAGAAGCTTGGGGGGATCAGGGGGAAGGGAGCCGGACCAGCCCCAGCATTTT. This translates into CARSLGGSGGREPDQPQHF.

CDR3 region: CASRPRGNIQYF. The CDR3 bases are TGTGCCAGTCGACCTCGGGGGAACATTCAGTACTTC. The chain joins TRBV19 to TRBJ2-4; weak D call: TRBD2 (6 bases). In germline, CDR1 is LNHDA, CDR2 SQIVND (reference sequence). Trimming pared 8 bases from V and 7 bases from J, leaving 12 bases between. The length of the CDR3 is 12 residues.